Described below is a single TCR beta chain sequence and its context. This sample was taken from a study of control samples from healthy donors and cancer patients. Clones were read by immunoSEQ multiplex PCR, and TCRdb kept only the in-frame ones, dropping some. This sample has about 150,000 clones; approximately 94% occur once, and the top ten carry more than 1.1%. The length of the CDR3 is 14 residues. V was shortened by 5 bases and J by 11 bases, with 21 bases between the two germline ends. Per germline, CDR1 LGHNT and CDR2 FRNRAP. The V call is TRBV12-5, the J call TRBJ1-2, with no clear D. The clonotype originates from a woman between 18 and 30 years old in good health. The material sequenced was blood. CDR3 in DNA: TGTGCTAGTGGTCCTTCTGGCGCCGCTATGGGTTACACCTTC. Translating gives CASGPSGAAMGYTF.